Reported below is one TCR beta chain. What antigen it recognizes has not been identified. No base-level quality is on record; no much larger clone is a single base apart. These data are taken from a study of blood T cell repertoires in COVID-19 (TCRdb year 2020). Turning to the overall study: Samples from collaborators originated in the United States, Italy and Spain and spanned both the acute and convalescent phases of COVID-19. The prospective study material was composed of cDNA or gDNA derived from T cells, B-cell-depleted T cells, or PBMCs. Deeply sampled blood TCRbeta repertoires from subjects exposed to, actively infected with, or recovered from COVID-19 were included in the dataset. The repertoires were released in a freely available public database meant as a resource for research on the immune response to SARS-CoV-2. The samples were drawn from two sources: the first 160 participants of the ongoing ImmuneRACE study, and 1,000 to 1,500 subjects contributed by 6 global collaborators. The sample metadata nearly always contained a de-identified subject ID, COVID-19 status, age in years and sex. Where available, HLA class I and class II types were obtained from metadata supplied by the sample provider rather than from assay-based typing. Broad study findings and their caveats: How much clinical and demographic metadata was included differed by source and by participant, and the metadata was provided uncurated.

CDR1 MGHRA and CDR2 YSYEKL are derived from the germline V gene. Counted from cysteine to phenylalanine, this CDR3 has 17 amino acids. Only CDR3 DNA remains: 51 bases, in frame from the first base. The germline V end is reduced by 3 bases and the J end by 7 bases; junction bases left unmatched: 14. Collaborating institutions collected whole blood in K2EDTA tubes following their own protocols. For TCRbeta analysis, collaborators shipped samples as frozen whole blood, isolated PBMCs, or DNA extracted from either of those sample types. TCRbeta CDR3 regions were amplified from genomic DNA using the immunoSEQ Assay, a bias-controlled multiplex PCR. In the authors' own workflow: The number of nucleated cells in each sample was estimated from the amplification of reference gene primers within the assay. Sequence reads were collapsed and filtered to measure the absolute abundance of every unique TCRbeta CDR3 rearrangement. For each sample, productive Simpson clonality was calculated by taking the square root of Simpson's diversity index across productive rearrangements. TCRdb re-hosts the immuneACCESS table, in-frame sequences only. Its copies lack some clones; in the studies checked, an unresolved V gene accounts for under half of them, and the cause for the rest is not known. V, J and clone size are taken as reported in that table, and D and trimming were inferred from the DNA itself. For this sample there are about 310,000 clones; about 90% appear just once. The top ten hold roughly 2.3% of the sample.

The TCR originated in a man aged 18 to 30 with active or convalescent COVID-19. The chain was built from TRBV4-1 and TRBJ2-1; 8 bases in the junction line up with TRBD1. The sequenced sample consisted of peripheral blood. At the DNA level, the sequence is TGCGCCAGCAGCCAGACGAGACAGGGGCTGATACGAAATGAGCAGTTCTTC. Its protein is CASSQTRQGLIRNEQFF.